This T cell receptor (beta chain) is drawn from a study of blood T cell repertoires in COVID-19. Looking at the study overall: COVID-19 samples collected from the United States, Italy and Spain covered acute and convalescent phases. PBMCs, B-cell-depleted T cells, or T cells were the source of the cDNA or gDNA that made up the material.

In the source study's methods: Amplified reference gene primers provided the basis for estimating nucleated cell counts. Sequencing was performed with immunoSEQ multiplex PCR; in TCRdb, only in-frame clones are kept and a portion is missing. V, J and clone size derive from that table, while D and trimming were established from the DNA sequence. The sample shows about 230,000 clones, approximately 88% of them seen only once. The specimen sequenced was peripheral blood. The TCR originated in a man in his forties with acute or convalescent COVID-19.

The CDR3 region is CAWSVHRLISYEQYF. The DNA of the CDR3 is TGTGCCTGGAGTGTACACAGGCTTATCTCCTACGAGCAGTACTTC. This chain connects TRBV30 to TRBJ2-7; D may be TRBD1 (5 bases). Germline CDR1 and CDR2: GTSNPN and SVGIG (reference sequence). Trimming shortened V by 0 bases and J by 0 bases, and 12 bases separated the two germline ends. The CDR3 totals 15 residues.